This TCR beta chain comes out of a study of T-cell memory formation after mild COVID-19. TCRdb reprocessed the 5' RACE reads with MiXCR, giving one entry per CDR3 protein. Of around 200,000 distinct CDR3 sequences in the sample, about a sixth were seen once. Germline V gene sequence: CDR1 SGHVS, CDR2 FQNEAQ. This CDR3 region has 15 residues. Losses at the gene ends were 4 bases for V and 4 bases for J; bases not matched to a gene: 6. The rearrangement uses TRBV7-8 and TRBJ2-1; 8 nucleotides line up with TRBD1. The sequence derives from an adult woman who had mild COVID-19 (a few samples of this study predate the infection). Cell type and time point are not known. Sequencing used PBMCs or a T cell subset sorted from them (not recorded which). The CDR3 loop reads CASSSRTGHYNEQFF. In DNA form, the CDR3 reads TGTGCCAGCAGCTCAAGGACAGGGCATTACAATGAGCAGTTCTTC. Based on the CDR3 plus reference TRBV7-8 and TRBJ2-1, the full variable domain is GAGVSQSPRYKVAKRGQDVALRCDPISGHVSLFWYQQALGQGPEFLTYFQNEAQLDKSGLPSDRFFAERPEGSVSTLKIQRTQQEDSAVYLCASSSRTGHYNEQFFGPGTRLTVL.